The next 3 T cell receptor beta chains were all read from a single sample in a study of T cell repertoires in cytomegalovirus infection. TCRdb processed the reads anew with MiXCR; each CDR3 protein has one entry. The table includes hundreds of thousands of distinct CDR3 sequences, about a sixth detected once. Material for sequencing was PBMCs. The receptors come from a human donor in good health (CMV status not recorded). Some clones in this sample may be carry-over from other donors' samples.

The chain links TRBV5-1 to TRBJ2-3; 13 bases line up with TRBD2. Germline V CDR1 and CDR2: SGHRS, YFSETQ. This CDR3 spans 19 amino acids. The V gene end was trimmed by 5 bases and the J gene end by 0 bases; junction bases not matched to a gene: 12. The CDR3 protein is CASRGGLAGARTSTDTQYF. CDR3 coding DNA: TGCGCCAGCAGGGGAGGACTAGCGGGGGCCCGCACTAGCACAGATACGCAGTATTTT.

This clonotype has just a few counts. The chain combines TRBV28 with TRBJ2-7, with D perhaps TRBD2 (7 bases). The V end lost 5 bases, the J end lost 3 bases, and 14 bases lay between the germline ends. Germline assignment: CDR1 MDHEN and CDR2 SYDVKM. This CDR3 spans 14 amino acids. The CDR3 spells CASSDPGGLYEQYF. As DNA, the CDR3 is TGTGCCAGCAGTGACCCGGGGGGCCTCTACGAGCAGTACTTC.

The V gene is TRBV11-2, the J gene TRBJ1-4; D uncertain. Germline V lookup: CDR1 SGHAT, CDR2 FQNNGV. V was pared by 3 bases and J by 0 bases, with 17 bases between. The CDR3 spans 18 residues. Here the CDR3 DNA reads TGTGCCAGCAGCTTCGGCCAGCCCGGAAACACAACTAATGAAAAACTGTTTTTT. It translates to CASSFGQPGNTTNEKLFF.